These T cell receptor beta chains were read from a single sample in a study of tumor-infiltrating lymphocytes in glioblastoma multiforme. TCRdb re-analysed the multiplex PCR reads in MiXCR, keeping a single row per CDR3 protein. The data show 25,000 to 40,000 distinct CDR3 sequences, 60% to 65% seen once. Sequenced: brain tumor tissue. These receptors all stem from a male donor with glioblastoma. Both conserved end residues are part of each CDR3. Fields, in order: J gene, V gene, D gene, clone size, CDR3 DNA, CDR3 protein. D genes are given only for firm matches. Not every row has a clone size; where given, it reads once, few, many or a size class.

TRBJ1-1 | TRBV20-1 | NA | NA | TGCAGTGCTCCCAAAGTGCTGAACACTGAAGCTTTCTTT | CSAPKVLNTEAFF
TRBJ1-3 | TRBV5-1 | NA | NA | TGCGCCAGCAGCCTCCCCCGGGAAGGAAACATCATATATTTT | CASSLPREGNIIYF
TRBJ2-3 | TRBV7-3 | TRBD2 | NA | TGTGCCAGCAGCCCGGGGACTAGCGGCACAGATACGCAGTATTTT | CASSPGTSGTDTQYF
TRBJ2-5 | TRBV20-1 | NA | few | TGCAGTGCTAGAGAGTTTGGAGGAGAGACCCAGTACTTC | CSAREFGGETQYF
TRBJ2-1 | TRBV5-6 | NA | many | TGTGCCAGCACCCTCGGAGCTGAGCAGTTCTTC | CASTLGAEQFF
TRBJ2-5 | TRBV11-2 | NA | few | TGTGCCAGCAGCTATGGGGCCCTGCAAGAGACCCAGTACTTC | CASSYGALQETQYF
TRBJ2-3 | TRBV7-9 | NA | once | TGTGCCAGCGGCTTACCTTTCACAGATACGCAGTATTTT | CASGLPFTDTQYF
TRBJ2-1 | TRBV20-1 | TRBD2 | NA | TGCAGTGTTAGGGCAAGCGGGGCCAGCTCCTACAATGAGCAGTTCTTC | CSVRASGASSYNEQFF
TRBJ2-6 | TRBV20-1 | NA | NA | TGCAGTGGCGGGACGGCTGGGGCCAACATCCTGACTTTC | CSGGTAGANILTF
TRBJ1-5 | TRBV30 | NA | many | TGTGCCTGGAGTAAGGGAGCGAGGGTTAATCAGCCCCAGCATTTT | CAWSKGARVNQPQHF
TRBJ2-7 | TRBV11-2 | NA | NA | TGTGCCGGCAGCTTCTCTACCCTAGCACTATACAAGCAGTACTTC | CAGSFSTLALYKQYF
TRBJ2-7 | TRBV29-1 | NA | few | TGCAGCGGGGGGCGAGAGGGTCACAAGCAGTACTTC | CSGGREGHKQYF
TRBJ2-5 | TRBV24-1 | TRBD1 | NA | TGTGCCACCGCTCCTGGGACAGGGCAAGAGACCCAGTACTTC | CATAPGTGQETQYF
TRBJ2-7 | TRBV6-6 | NA | many | TGTGCCAGCAGGGTCAGAGACTCCTACGAGCAGTACTTC | CASRVRDSYEQYF
TRBJ1-1 | TRBV10-2 | TRBD1 | NA | TGCGCCAGCAGTGACGGACAGGGGGCGAAGACTGAAGCTTTCTTT | CASSDGQGAKTEAFF
TRBJ2-1 | TRBV12-3/TRBV12-4 | NA | NA | TGTGCCAGCACCGCCGGGGGAGCCCAATACAATGAGCAGTTCTTC | CASTAGGAQYNEQFF
TRBJ1-5 | TRBV4-1 | TRBD1 | NA | TGCGCCAGCAGCCAACTACCGGGACAGAGCAACCGGCCCCAGCATTTT | CASSQLPGQSNRPQHF
TRBJ2-7 | TRBV28 | NA | once | TGTACCGGCAACGTCAGGGGCGAGCAGTACTTC | CTGNVRGEQYF
TRBJ2-1 | TRBV11-2 | NA | once | TGTGCCAGCAGCTTAGCTGGATTCGATGAGCAGTTCTTC | CASSLAGFDEQFF
TRBJ1-5 | TRBV20-1 | NA | few | TGCAGTGCTAGAACCACCGGGAACAATCAGCCCCAGCATTTT | CSARTTGNNQPQHF
TRBJ1-2 | TRBV12-3/TRBV12-4 | NA | once | TGTGCCAGCAGTTTATTGCAAGGCGGCTACACCTTC | CASSLLQGGYTF
TRBJ2-7 | TRBV4-1 | TRBD2 | many | TGCGCCAGCAGCCAAGGCATAGGAGCGGGAGAAATCGAGCAGTACTTC | CASSQGIGAGEIEQYF